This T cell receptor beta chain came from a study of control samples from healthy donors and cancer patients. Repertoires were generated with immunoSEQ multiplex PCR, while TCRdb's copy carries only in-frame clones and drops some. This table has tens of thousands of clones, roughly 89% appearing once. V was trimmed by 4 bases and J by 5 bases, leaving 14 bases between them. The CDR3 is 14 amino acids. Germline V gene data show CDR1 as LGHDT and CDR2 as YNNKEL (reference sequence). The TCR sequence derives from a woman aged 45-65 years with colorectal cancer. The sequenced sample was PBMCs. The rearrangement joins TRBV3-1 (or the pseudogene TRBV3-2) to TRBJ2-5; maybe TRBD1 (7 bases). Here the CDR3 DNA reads TGTGCCAGCAGCCTGCGGACAGGAGGGGAGACCCAGTACTTC. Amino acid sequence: CASSLRTGGETQYF.